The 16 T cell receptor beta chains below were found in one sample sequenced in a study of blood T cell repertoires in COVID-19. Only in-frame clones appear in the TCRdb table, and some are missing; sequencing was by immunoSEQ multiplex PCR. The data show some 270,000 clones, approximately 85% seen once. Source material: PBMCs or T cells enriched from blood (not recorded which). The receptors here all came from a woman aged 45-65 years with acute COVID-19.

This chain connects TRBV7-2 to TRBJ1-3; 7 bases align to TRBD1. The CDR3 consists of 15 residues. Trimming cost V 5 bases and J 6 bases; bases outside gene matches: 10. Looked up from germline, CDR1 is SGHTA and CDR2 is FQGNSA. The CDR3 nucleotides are TGTGCCAGCAGCACTCGAAACAGGGGCGAAAACACCATATATTTT. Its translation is CASSTRNRGENTIYF.

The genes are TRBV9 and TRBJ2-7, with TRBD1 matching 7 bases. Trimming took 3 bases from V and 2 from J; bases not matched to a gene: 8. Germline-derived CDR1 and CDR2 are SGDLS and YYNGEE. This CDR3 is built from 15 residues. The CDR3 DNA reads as TGTGCCAGCAGCGCAGCGGACAGGAGCACCTACGAGCAGTACTTC. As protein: CASSAADRSTYEQYF.

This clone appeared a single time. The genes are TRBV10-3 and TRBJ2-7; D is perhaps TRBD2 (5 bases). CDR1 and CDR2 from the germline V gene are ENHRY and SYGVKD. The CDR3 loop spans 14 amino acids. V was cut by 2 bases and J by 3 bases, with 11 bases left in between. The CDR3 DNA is TGTGCCATCAGTGAGCCGGGAAACAACTACGAGCAGTACTTC. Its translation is CAISEPGNNYEQYF.

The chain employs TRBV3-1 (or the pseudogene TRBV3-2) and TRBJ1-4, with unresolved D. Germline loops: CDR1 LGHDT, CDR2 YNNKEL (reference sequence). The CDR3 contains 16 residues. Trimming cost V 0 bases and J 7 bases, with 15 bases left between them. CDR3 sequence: CASSQDMRHPSEKLFF. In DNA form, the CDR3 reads TGTGCCAGCAGCCAAGATATGAGACACCCATCTGAAAAACTGTTTTTT.

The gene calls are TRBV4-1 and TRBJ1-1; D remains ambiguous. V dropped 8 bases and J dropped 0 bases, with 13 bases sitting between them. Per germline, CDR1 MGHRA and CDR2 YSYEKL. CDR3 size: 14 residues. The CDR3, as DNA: TGCGCCAGCTCCCGCAATCAGTTGAACACTGAAGCTTTCTTT. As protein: CASSRNQLNTEAFF.

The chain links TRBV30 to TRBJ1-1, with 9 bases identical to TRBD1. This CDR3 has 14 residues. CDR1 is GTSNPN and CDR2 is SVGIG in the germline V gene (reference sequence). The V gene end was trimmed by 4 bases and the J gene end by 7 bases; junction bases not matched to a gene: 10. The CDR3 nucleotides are TGTGCCTGGACTTCCGGGACAGGGAGTCTTGAAGCTTTCTTT. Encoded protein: CAWTSGTGSLEAFF.

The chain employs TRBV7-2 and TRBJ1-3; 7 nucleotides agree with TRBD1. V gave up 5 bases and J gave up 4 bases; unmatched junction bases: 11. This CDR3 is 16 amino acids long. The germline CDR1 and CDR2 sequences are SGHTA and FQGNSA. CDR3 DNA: TGTGCCAGCAGCCCCGTAGGAGGGGGCAACGGAAACACCATATATTTT. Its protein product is CASSPVGGGNGNTIYF.

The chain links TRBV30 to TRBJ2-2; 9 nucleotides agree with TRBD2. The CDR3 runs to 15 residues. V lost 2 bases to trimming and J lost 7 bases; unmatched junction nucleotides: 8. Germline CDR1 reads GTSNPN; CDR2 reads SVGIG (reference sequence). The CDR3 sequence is CAWSSAGGIIGELFF. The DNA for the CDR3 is TGTGCCTGGAGTTCAGCGGGGGGTATTATCGGGGAGCTGTTTTTT.

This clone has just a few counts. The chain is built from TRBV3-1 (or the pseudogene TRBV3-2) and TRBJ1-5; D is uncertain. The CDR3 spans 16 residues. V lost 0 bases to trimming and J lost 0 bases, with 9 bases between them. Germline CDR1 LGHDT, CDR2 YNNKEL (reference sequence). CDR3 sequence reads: CASSQDSVYSNQPQHF. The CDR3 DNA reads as TGTGCCAGCAGCCAAGATTCCGTCTATAGCAATCAGCCCCAGCATTTT.

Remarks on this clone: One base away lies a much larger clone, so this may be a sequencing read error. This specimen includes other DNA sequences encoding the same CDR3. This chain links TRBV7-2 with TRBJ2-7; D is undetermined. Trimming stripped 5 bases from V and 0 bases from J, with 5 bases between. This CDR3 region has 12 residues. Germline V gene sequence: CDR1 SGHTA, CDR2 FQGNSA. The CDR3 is CASSPSSYEQYF. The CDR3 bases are TGTGCCAGCAGCCCCAGCTCCTACGAGCAGTACTTC.

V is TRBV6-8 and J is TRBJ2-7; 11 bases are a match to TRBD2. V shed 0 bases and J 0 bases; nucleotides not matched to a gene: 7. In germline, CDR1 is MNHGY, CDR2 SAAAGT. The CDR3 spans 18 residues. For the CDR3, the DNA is TGTGCCAGCAGTTACTCGGCTAGCGGGGGGCGAACCTCCTACGAGCAGTACTTC. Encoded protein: CASSYSASGGRTSYEQYF.

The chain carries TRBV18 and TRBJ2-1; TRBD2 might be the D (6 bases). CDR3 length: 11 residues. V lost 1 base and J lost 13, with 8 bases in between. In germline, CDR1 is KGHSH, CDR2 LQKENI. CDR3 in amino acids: CASSPRDFQFF. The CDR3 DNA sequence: TGTGCCAGCTCACCACGGGACTTCCAGTTCTTC.

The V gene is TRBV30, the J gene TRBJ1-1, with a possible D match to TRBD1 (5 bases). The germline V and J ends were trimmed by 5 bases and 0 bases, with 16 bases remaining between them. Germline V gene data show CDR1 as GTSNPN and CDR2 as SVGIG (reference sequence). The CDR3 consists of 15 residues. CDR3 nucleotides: TGTGCCTGGTATCCGCTCAGGGTTATGAACACTGAAGCTTTCTTT. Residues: CAWYPLRVMNTEAFF.

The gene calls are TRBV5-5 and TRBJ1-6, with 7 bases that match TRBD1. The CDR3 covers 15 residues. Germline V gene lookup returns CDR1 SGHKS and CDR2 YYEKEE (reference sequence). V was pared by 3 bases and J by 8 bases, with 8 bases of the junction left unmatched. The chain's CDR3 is CASSSLGGLDSPLHF. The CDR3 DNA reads TGTGCCAGCAGCTCCCTAGGGGGCCTAGATTCACCCCTCCACTTT.

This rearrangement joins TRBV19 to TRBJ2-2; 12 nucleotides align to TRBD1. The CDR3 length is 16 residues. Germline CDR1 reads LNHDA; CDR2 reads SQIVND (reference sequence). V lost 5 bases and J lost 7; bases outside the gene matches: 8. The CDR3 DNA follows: TGTGCCAGTAGTCCCCAGGGACAGGGGGCTAGCGGGGAGCTGTTTTTT. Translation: CASSPQGQGASGELFF.

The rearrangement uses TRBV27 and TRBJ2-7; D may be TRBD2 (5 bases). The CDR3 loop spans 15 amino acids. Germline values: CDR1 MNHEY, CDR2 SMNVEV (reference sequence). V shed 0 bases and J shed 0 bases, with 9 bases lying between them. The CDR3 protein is CASSLSSGYSYEQYF. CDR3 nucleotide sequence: TGTGCCAGCAGTTTATCGTCGGGGTACTCCTACGAGCAGTACTTC.